These T cell receptor beta chains were read from a single sample in a study of blood T cell repertoires in COVID-19. The data were produced by immunoSEQ multiplex PCR, yet TCRdb's version contains in-frame clones alone and is incomplete. The table records 150,000 or so clones, about 84% of them present only once. Sequences were obtained from PBMCs or T cells enriched from blood (not recorded which). These receptors were taken from a woman between 40 and 50 years old with acute COVID-19. CDR3s include the opening cysteine and the closing phenylalanine or tryptophan. The D gene is left open where the match is weak. The size field is filled for only some rows; it gives once, few, many or a size class.

TRBV12-3/TRBV12-4	NA	NA	TRBJ1-2	CASRPIRGSYTF	TGTGCCAGCAGGCCTATAAGGGGGAGCTACACCTTC
TRBV5-1	few	NA	TRBJ2-1	CASSLGAYNEQFF	TGCGCCAGCAGCTTGGGGGCATACAATGAGCAGTTCTTC
TRBV29-1	NA	NA	TRBJ1-1	CSVERGAFSEAFF	TGCAGCGTTGAACGGGGGGCGTTCTCTGAAGCTTTCTTT
TRBV7-2	NA	TRBD1	TRBJ2-7	CASSLGAGGEQYF	TGTGCCAGCAGCTTAGGGGCAGGGGGAGAGCAGTACTTC
TRBV5-4	NA	TRBD2	TRBJ2-1	CASSKPTSGIGNEQFF	TGTGCCAGCAGCAAACCGACTAGCGGGATTGGTAATGAGCAGTTCTTC
TRBV5-1	NA	NA	TRBJ1-1	CASSLDPGTEAFF	TGCGCCAGCAGCTTGGACCCCGGCACTGAAGCTTTCTTT
TRBV2	NA	NA	TRBJ1-2	CASRIGGGYTF	TGTGCCAGCAGAATTGGAGGAGGCTACACCTTC
TRBV19	NA	NA	TRBJ2-7	CASSRPDRSEQYF	TGTGCCAGTAGTAGACCCGACAGGTCCGAGCAGTACTTC
TRBV25-1	NA	TRBD2	TRBJ2-1	CASSGTGLAGFEQFF	TGTGCCAGCAGTGGAACGGGACTAGCGGGCTTTGAGCAGTTCTTC
TRBV3-1/TRBV3-2	NA	TRBD1	TRBJ1-5	CAPPTGALNQPQHF	TGTGCCCCCCCGACAGGGGCGCTCAATCAGCCCCAGCATTTT